This passage covers 20 T cell receptor beta chains from one sample sequenced in a study of CD8 T cells in ankylosing spondylitis. MiXCR, applied by TCRdb to the 5' RACE reads, yields one record per CDR3 protein. The sample holds approximately 30,000 distinct CDR3 sequences, around 7.2% seen once. Sample: blood, either unsorted or a sorted T cell fraction (not recorded which). All receptors come from a male donor with ankylosing spondylitis or in good health (not recorded which).

This clonotype was detected many times. In DNA form, the CDR3 reads TGTGCCAGCAGCCAACTAGCGGGAGGGTACAATGAGCAGTTCTTC. Translation gives CASSQLAGGYNEQFF. The V and J genes are TRBV3-1 and TRBJ2-1, with 12 bases identical to TRBD2. The CDR3 runs to 15 residues. The germline CDR1 and CDR2 sequences are LGHDT and YNNKEL (reference sequence). V was pared by 2 bases and J by 4 bases, with 0 bases of the junction left unmatched.

This clonotype was counted once. A read error may be the cause here, since a much bigger clone is one base away. The V and J genes are TRBV19 and TRBJ1-1, with a possible D match to TRBD1 (6 bases). From germline, CDR1 is LNHDA and CDR2 SQIVND (reference sequence). The CDR3 sequence is 14 residues long. This chain's CDR3 is CSSSPQGSRTEAFF. CDR3 in DNA: TGTTCCAGTAGCCCACAGGGAAGTCGGACTGAAGCTTTCTTT.

This clonotype has at least ten counts. This chain connects TRBV6-6 to TRBJ1-2; 8 positions match TRBD1. CDR1 is MNHNY, CDR2 SVGAGI, per germline (reference sequence). The CDR3 length is 13 residues. Unmatched junction bases numbered 4, after V lost 6 bases and J lost 4 bases. The CDR3 here is CASRDQGAYGYTF. The CDR3 DNA is TGTGCCAGCAGGGACCAGGGGGCCTATGGCTACACCTTC.

This clonotype was counted at least ten times. The chain combines TRBV2 with TRBJ2-3; D is undetermined. With 6 bases removed from V and 0 bases from J, the gap between germline ends came to 7 bases. The CDR3 is 13 residues long. Per the germline V gene, CDR1 is SNHLY and CDR2 is FYNNEI. The CDR3, as DNA: TGTGCCAGCAGGTGGGCTAGCACAGATACGCAGTATTTT. This encodes CASRWASTDTQYF.

This clonotype was observed many times. The V and J genes are TRBV7-3 and TRBJ2-3, with D possibly matching TRBD2 (6 bases). This CDR3 is built from 14 residues. Germline V lookup: CDR1 SGHTA, CDR2 FQGTGA. V lost 2 bases, J lost 2 bases, and 8 bases lay in between. The CDR3 is CASSLRDSTDTQYF. CDR3 bases: TGTGCCAGCAGCTTACGGGACTCCACAGATACGCAGTATTTT.

CDR3 nucleotides: TGTGCCACCAGCAGAGACAGGGGCAGCTCCTACGAGCAGTACTTC. This translates into CATSRDRGSSYEQYF. The chain carries TRBV15 and TRBJ2-7; D is perhaps TRBD1 (6 bases). This CDR3 has 15 amino acids. Trimming cost V 0 bases and J 0 bases, with 9 bases left between them. Germline V gives CDR1 LNHNV, CDR2 YYDKDF (reference sequence).

This clonotype was detected ten times or more. This chain connects TRBV28 to TRBJ2-2, with D maybe TRBD2 (6 bases). Looked up from germline, CDR1 is MDHEN and CDR2 is SYDVKM. The ends were cut back, 2 bases at V and 3 bases at J, with 10 bases in the middle. The CDR3 runs 15 residues. The CDR3 reads CASSLLARDTGELFF. CDR3 sequence (DNA): TGTGCCAGCAGTTTACTAGCGAGAGACACCGGGGAGCTGTTTTTT.

This clonotype was seen many times. J is TRBJ2-5 and V is TRBV10-3; D is possibly TRBD1 or TRBD2 (5 bases each). The V gene's germline CDR1 is ENHRY and CDR2 SYGVKD. The CDR3 runs 13 residues. With 2 bases removed from V and 5 bases from J, the gap between germline ends came to 9 bases. CDR3 protein: CAISEGGPETQYF. The CDR3 DNA sequence: TGTGCCATCAGTGAGGGGGGTCCGGAGACCCAGTACTTC.

This clonotype showed up just a few times. The chain carries TRBV7-2 and TRBJ2-2; D unclear. CDR3 length: 14 residues. Germline V gene lookup returns CDR1 SGHTA and CDR2 FQGNSA. V lost 2 bases, J lost 2 bases, and 6 bases lay in between. The CDR3 loop is CASSLNSNTGELFF. The DNA for the CDR3 is TGTGCCAGCAGCTTAAACAGCAACACCGGGGAGCTGTTTTTT. Variable domain in full (rest from reference TRBV7-2 and TRBJ2-2): GAGVSQSPSNKVTEKGKDVELRCDPISGHTALYWYRQSLGQGLEFLIYFQGNSAPDKSGLPSDRFSAERTGGSVSTLTIQRTQQEDSAVYLCASSLNSNTGELFFGEGSRLTVL.

The V and J genes are TRBV18 and TRBJ2-7, with 8 nucleotides matching TRBD1. The CDR3 is 14 residues long. Germline assignment: CDR1 KGHSH and CDR2 LQKENI. Trimming cost V 3 bases and J 2 bases; bases outside gene matches: 3. The CDR3 sequence: CASSPGQVPYEQYF. CDR3 nucleotide sequence: TGTGCCAGCTCACCGGGACAGGTGCCCTACGAGCAGTACTTC.

The rearrangement links TRBV20-1 to TRBJ2-7; no definite D call. Per germline, CDR1 DFQATT and CDR2 SNEGSKA (reference sequence). V shed 3 bases and J shed 3 bases, with 6 bases lying between them. CDR3 size: 11 residues. The CDR3 sequence: CSARGGYEQYF. The CDR3 DNA reads as TGCAGTGCTAGGGGCGGCTACGAGCAGTACTTC.

This clonotype was detected many times. The chain is built from TRBV7-2 and TRBJ2-5; D is perhaps TRBD1 (7 bases). V lost 5 bases and J lost 4, with 14 bases in between. CDR3 size: 14 residues. Per germline, CDR1 SGHTA and CDR2 FQGNSA. The CDR3 DNA follows: TGTGCCAGCAGCGGCGGGACAGTACGAGAGACCCAGTACTTC. This translates into CASSGGTVRETQYF.

The chain carries TRBV11-2 and TRBJ1-4; 7 bases match TRBD1. Germline V gives CDR1 SGHAT, CDR2 FQNNGV. V was pared by 1 base and J by 2 bases, with 13 bases of the junction left unmatched. The CDR3 runs 19 residues. The CDR3 DNA reads TGTGCCAGCAGCTTAGGACGAGGCAGGGGGAGAAGGACTAATGAAAAACTGTTTTTT. It translates to CASSLGRGRGRRTNEKLFF.

This clonotype was found many times. The V and J genes are TRBV24-1 and TRBJ2-1; 11 bases align to TRBD1. Germline CDR1 KGHDR, CDR2 SFDVKD. Trimming removed 8 bases from V and 10 bases from J; junction bases left unmatched: 6. The CDR3 contains 13 residues. The CDR3 bases are TGTGCCACCACCGGACAGGGGGCGCGGGAGCAGTTCTTC. Translated: CATTGQGAREQFF.

This clonotype came up many times. The chain recombines TRBV7-8 with TRBJ2-1; weak D call: TRBD2 (7 bases). V lost 5 bases and J lost 5, with 19 bases in between. Germline loops: CDR1 SGHVS, CDR2 FQNEAQ. The CDR3 runs 16 residues. The CDR3 DNA reads as TGTGCCAGCAGCAAAACAAGGGGGGGGAAGCACAATGAGCAGTTCTTC. Its protein is CASSKTRGGKHNEQFF.

This clonotype was seen many times. The germline gene is not matched at one end of the junction; a read error may be the cause. The rearrangement uses TRBV20-1 and TRBJ1-1; maybe TRBD1 (5 bases). CDR3 length equals 13 residues. The germline V gene has CDR1 DFQATT and CDR2 SNEGSKA (reference sequence). CDR3 sequence (DNA): TGCAGTGCTAGAGGGGAGGGGAACGCTGAAGCTTTCTTT. The encoded protein is CSARGEGNAEAFF.

This clonotype was detected ten times or more. V gene TRBV6-5 combines with J gene TRBJ2-1; tentative D call: TRBD2 (5 bases). The germline CDR1 and CDR2 sequences are MNHEY and SVGAGI. V gave up 8 bases and J gave up 5 bases, with 16 bases separating them. CDR3 length: 14 residues. The CDR3 sequence: CASQFGIGDNEQFF. CDR3 DNA sequence: TGTGCCAGCCAGTTCGGGATTGGAGACAATGAGCAGTTCTTC.

This clonotype was found many times. The chain uses TRBV2 and TRBJ2-2; no reliable D call. With 4 bases removed from V and 8 bases from J, the gap between germline ends came to 14 bases. There are 14 residues in the CDR3. The V gene's germline CDR1 is SNHLY and CDR2 FYNNEI. The CDR3 here is CASSVATSLGELFF. The CDR3 DNA is TGTGCCAGCAGTGTTGCCACCTCTTTGGGGGAGCTGTTTTTT.

This clonotype was seen ten or more times. This chain uses TRBV5-1 with TRBJ1-6, with 9 positions matching TRBD1. The CDR3 runs 17 residues. Germline CDR1 and CDR2: SGHRS and YFSETQ. Trimming at V came to 4 bases and at J to 9 bases, leaving 14 bases not matched to a gene. CDR3 residues: CASSGTGTGSGVSPLHF. Written as DNA, the CDR3 is TGCGCCAGCAGCGGAACCGGGACAGGGTCAGGAGTTTCACCCCTCCACTTT.

This clonotype appeared many times. The chain couples TRBV7-2 to TRBJ2-3; 9 bases agree with TRBD2. This CDR3 has 15 residues. The germline CDR1 and CDR2 sequences are SGHTA and FQGNSA. The junction had 2 bases not matched to a gene; V was cut back by 1 base and J by 3 bases. The CDR3 region has the DNA TGTGCCAGCAGCTTAGTGACTAGCGGTACAGATACGCAGTATTTT. It specifies CASSLVTSGTDTQYF.